This T cell receptor beta chain derives from a study of shared T cell receptors in the human thymus (dated by TCRdb to 2020 to 2023). Study-level background: The study examined how self-reactive, shared T-cell receptor alpha chains are generated in the human thymus.

The germline V gene specifies LGHNA as CDR1 and YSLEER as CDR2. Spanning cysteine to phenylalanine, the CDR3 consists of 18 amino acids. Only the CDR3 DNA is retained, 54 bases long and in frame from the first base. Relative to germline, V is missing 4 bases and J is missing 3 bases, with 16 bases of the junction outside any gene match. Comments on this clone: What antigen it recognizes has not been identified. The input lacks base qualities; no much larger clone sits a single base away.

Libraries were constructed by the immunoSEQ multiplex PCR assay. TCRdb took over this immuneACCESS table, retaining in-frame rearrangements with V and J assigned. Such tables are incomplete; in checked studies, under half of the missing clones stem from an unresolved V gene, and the remainder is unexplained. Here the sample has 550,000 to 800,000 clones; around 85% occur a single time. The ten largest clones add up to about 0.011% of the sample. These data were also reused for a study on human thymus T cells. Taken from the second paper: In Finland, the donors were immunologically healthy infants who were having open corrective cardiac surgery for congenital heart defects. Thymus tissue was collected as surgical resects that were removed during corrective cardiac surgery. Usage of V and J gene segments appeared to be biased in both the thymic and the peripheral blood repertoires. Highly overlapping thymic TCR repertoires among unrelated individuals were reported in the related research. The study characterized TCR alpha and beta repertoires from fewer than 10 infant thymus samples and a few related peripheral blood samples. Donor ages ranging from about 6 to 244 days were recorded, and more than 5 male and a couple of female infants were included in the cohort. Thymocytes were released mechanically from tissue and stored at -70 °C as pellets of roughly 9.5-31 million cells. Genomic DNA was extracted from frozen cell pellets with a QIAsymphony instrument. The immunoSEQ multiplex PCR assay was used to amplify the TCRB and TCRAD loci from a standardized amount of quality-controlled genomic DNA. Amplicons spanned the V(D)J region at a length sufficient to cover the CDR3 and identify V and J genes. Amplicon sequencing was performed on an Illumina platform through the commercial immunoSEQ service. Primer bias and sequencing errors were corrected as previously described, and TCRAD and TCRB definitions were based on the IMGT database. Repertoires were analysed with immunoSEQ Analyzer 3.0 and VDJTools, covering basic statistics, V/J segment usage, diversity estimates, rarefaction and pairwise overlap. Diversity was estimated with Chao1, ChaoE, Efron-Thisted, Shannon and inverse Simpson indices, and also on datasets down-sampled to the smallest sample. Repertoire overlap was assessed by strict matching of CDR3 nucleotide sequence, V gene and J gene, and clustering was done by Jaccard-based multidimensional scaling. Thymus samples yielded on average approximately 800,000 unique TCRB clonotypes, compared with around 84,000 from blood samples.

The sequenced sample was thymocytes. The receptor was isolated from a girl less than two years old with a congenital heart defect. Donor details come from another sample of the same person, matched by shared clones. The chain was built from TRBV4-3 and TRBJ2-3; 7 bases in the middle match TRBD1. The CDR3 reads as follows: CASSPSGTDIFMTDTQYF. The sequenced DNA is TGCGCCAGCAGCCCATCCGGGACAGATATTTTTATGACAGATACGCAGTATTTT.